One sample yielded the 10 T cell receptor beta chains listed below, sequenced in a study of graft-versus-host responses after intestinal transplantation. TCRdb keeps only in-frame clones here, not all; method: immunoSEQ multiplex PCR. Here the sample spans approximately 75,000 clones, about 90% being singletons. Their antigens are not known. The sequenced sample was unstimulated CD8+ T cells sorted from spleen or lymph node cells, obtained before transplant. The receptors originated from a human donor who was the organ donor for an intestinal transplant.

In nucleotides, the CDR3 is TGCAGCGTTGAATGGGTCACCCGGAACGGCGGCACTGAAGCTTTCTTT. This codes for CSVEWVTRNGGTEAFF. The genes are TRBV29-1 and TRBJ1-1; no clear D gene. The V gene lost 2 bases and the J gene lost 4 bases, with 20 bases spanning the gap. The length of the CDR3 is 16 residues. CDR1 SQVTM and CDR2 ANQGSEA come from the germline V gene. Filled out from reference TRBV29-1 and TRBJ1-1, the complete variable domain reads SAVISQKPSRDICQRGTSLTIQCQVDSQVTMMFWYRQQPGQSLTLIATANQGSEATYESGFVIDKFPISRPNLTFSTLTVSNMSPEDSSIYLCSVEWVTRNGGTEAFFGQGTRLTVV.

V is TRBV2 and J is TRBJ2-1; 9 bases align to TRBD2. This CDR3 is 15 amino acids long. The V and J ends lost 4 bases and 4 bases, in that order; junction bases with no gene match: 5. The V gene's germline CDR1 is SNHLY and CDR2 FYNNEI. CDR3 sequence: CASSVSGGLYNEQFF. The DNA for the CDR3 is TGTGCCAGCAGTGTTAGCGGGGGTCTTTACAATGAGCAGTTCTTC.

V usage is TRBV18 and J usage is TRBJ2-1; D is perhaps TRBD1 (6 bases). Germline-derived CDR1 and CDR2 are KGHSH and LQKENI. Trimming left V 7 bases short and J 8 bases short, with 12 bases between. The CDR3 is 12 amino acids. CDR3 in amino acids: CASWDKVDEQFF. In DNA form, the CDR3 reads TGTGCCAGCTGGGACAAGGTAGATGAGCAGTTCTTC.

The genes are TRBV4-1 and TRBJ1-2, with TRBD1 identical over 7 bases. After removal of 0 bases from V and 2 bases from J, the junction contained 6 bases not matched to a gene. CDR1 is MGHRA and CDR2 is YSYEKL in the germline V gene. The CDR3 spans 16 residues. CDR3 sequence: CASSQDEPTGNYGYTF. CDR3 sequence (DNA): TGCGCCAGCAGCCAAGATGAACCGACAGGGAACTATGGCTACACCTTC.

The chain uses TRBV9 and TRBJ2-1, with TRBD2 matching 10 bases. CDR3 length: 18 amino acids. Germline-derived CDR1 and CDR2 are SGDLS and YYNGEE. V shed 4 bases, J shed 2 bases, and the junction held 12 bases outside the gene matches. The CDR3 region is CASSPHSGLAATYNEQFF. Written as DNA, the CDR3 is TGTGCCAGCAGCCCCCATTCCGGACTAGCGGCTACCTACAATGAGCAGTTCTTC.

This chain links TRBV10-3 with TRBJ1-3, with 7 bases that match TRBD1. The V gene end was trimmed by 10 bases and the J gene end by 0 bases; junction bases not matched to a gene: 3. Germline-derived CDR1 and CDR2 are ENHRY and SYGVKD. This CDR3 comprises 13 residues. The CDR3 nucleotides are TGTGCCAGTAGACAGGGCTCTGGAAACACCATATATTTT. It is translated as CASRQGSGNTIYF.

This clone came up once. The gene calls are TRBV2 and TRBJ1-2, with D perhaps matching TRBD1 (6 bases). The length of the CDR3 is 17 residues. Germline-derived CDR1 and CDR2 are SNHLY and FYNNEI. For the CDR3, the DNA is TGTGTCGGAAATCCCTCAAACAGGGATTTAGCTAACTATGGCTACACCTTC. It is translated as CVGNPSNRDLANYGYTF. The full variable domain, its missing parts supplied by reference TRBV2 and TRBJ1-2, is EPEVTQTPSHQVTQMGQEVILRCVPISNHLYFYWYRQILGQKVEFLVSFYNNEISEKSEIFDDQFSVERPDGSNFTLKIRSTKLEDSAMYFCVGNPSNRDLANYGYTFGSGTRLTVV.

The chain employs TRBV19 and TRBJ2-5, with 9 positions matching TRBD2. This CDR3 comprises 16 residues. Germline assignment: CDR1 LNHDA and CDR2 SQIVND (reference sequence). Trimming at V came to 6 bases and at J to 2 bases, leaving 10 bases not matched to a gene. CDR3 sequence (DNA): TGTGCCAGTAGCCTAGTGCTAGCGGGGCAGCAAGAGACCCAGTACTTC. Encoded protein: CASSLVLAGQQETQYF.

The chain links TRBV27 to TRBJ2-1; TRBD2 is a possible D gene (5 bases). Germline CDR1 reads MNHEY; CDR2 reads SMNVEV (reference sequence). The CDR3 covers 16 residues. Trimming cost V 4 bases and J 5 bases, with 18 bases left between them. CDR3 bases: TGTGCCAGCAGTTGGGCCGCTAGCACTCTACACAATGAGCAGTTCTTC. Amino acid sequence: CASSWAASTLHNEQFF.

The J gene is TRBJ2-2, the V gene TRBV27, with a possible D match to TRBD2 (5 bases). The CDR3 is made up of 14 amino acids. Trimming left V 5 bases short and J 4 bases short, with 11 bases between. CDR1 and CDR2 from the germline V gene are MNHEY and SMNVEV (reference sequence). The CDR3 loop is CASSLGRVTGELFF. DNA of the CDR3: TGTGCCAGCAGTCTTGGGCGGGTCACCGGGGAGCTGTTTTTT.